Presented here are 10 T cell receptor beta chains from one specimen sequenced in a study of OX40 agonist ivuxolimab in advanced cancers. Measured with immunoSEQ multiplex PCR; TCRdb has only the in-frame clones, and not every one. The sample has about 95,000 clones, approximately 85% seen once. The material sequenced was CD4+ or CD8+ T cells sorted from blood, taken in a trial of the OX40 agonist ivuxolimab. These receptors all stem from an adult with an advanced solid tumor such as melanoma, head and neck, liver or kidney cancer.

This clone was recorded only once. The chain joins TRBV7-2 to TRBJ2-1; either TRBD1 or TRBD2 may supply D (6 bases each). The CDR3 has 16 residues. The ends were cut back, 7 bases at V and 7 bases at J, with 23 bases in the middle. CDR1 is SGHTA, CDR2 FQGNSA, per germline. CDR3 loop: CASNSQSRPGANEQFF. In nucleotides, the CDR3 is TGTGCCAGCAACTCCCAGTCCAGGCCGGGGGCAAATGAGCAGTTCTTC.

V usage is TRBV30 and J usage is TRBJ1-2; D remains ambiguous. Germline CDR1 and CDR2: GTSNPN and SVGIG (reference sequence). Trimming removed 4 bases at V and 8 bases at J, with 14 bases between. The CDR3 sequence is 12 residues long. CDR3 protein: CAWKRGSPGYTF. CDR3 nucleotides: TGTGCCTGGAAACGCGGGAGCCCCGGCTACACCTTC.

The rearrangement joins TRBV25-1 to TRBJ2-5; 9 nucleotides line up with TRBD1. Trimming at V came to 3 bases and at J to 1 base, leaving 12 bases not matched to a gene. This CDR3 comprises 18 residues. Germline V gives CDR1 MGHDK, CDR2 SYGVNS. The CDR3 region has the DNA TGTGCCAGCAGTGAGAGGGGTGACGGGACAGGGATCCAAGAGACCCAGTACTTC. It encodes CASSERGDGTGIQETQYF.

The V call is TRBV27, the J call TRBJ2-7; 7 nucleotides agree with TRBD1. Trimming at V came to 8 bases and at J to 6 bases, leaving 4 bases not matched to a gene. The CDR3 loop spans 11 amino acids. Per germline, CDR1 MNHEY and CDR2 SMNVEV (reference sequence). The CDR3 region is CASSQGVEQYF. CDR3 DNA: TGTGCCAGCTCTCAGGGGGTCGAGCAGTACTTC.

Worth noting for this clone: Being one base from a much bigger clone, this may be a read error. The CDR3 protein is CASSLGAQPQHF. The CDR3 DNA sequence: TGTGCCAGCAGTTTGGGGGCGCAGCCCCAGCATTTT. The chain employs TRBV28 and TRBJ1-5; TRBD1 might be the D (6 bases). The CDR3 spans 12 residues. CDR1 and CDR2 from the germline V gene are MDHEN and SYDVKM. V was trimmed by 3 bases and J by 7 bases, leaving 7 bases between them.

The chain uses TRBV4-1 and TRBJ1-2; D unresolved. The V end was cut by 1 base, the J end by 4 bases, with 16 bases between. Per the germline V gene, CDR1 is MGHRA and CDR2 is YSYEKL. CDR3 size: 16 residues. The chain's CDR3 is CASSQGRRGPGYGYTF. CDR3 nucleotides: TGCGCCAGCAGCCAAGGGAGGAGAGGGCCAGGCTATGGCTACACCTTC.

The chain uses TRBV7-6 and TRBJ2-7; D tentatively reads TRBD1 or TRBD2 (5 bases each). This CDR3 has 14 amino acids. CDR1 and CDR2 (germline): SGHVS, FNYEAQ. V lost 0 bases to trimming and J lost 5 bases, with 11 bases between them. The DNA of the CDR3 is TGTGCCAGCAGCTTAGCCGCCCGGGGCGACGAGCAGTACTTC. Translation gives CASSLAARGDEQYF.

This chain connects TRBV6-6 to TRBJ2-5; D ambiguous. Germline V gene sequence: CDR1 MNHNY, CDR2 SVGAGI (reference sequence). The CDR3 loop spans 13 amino acids. Trimming shortened V by 1 base and J by 4 bases, and 7 bases separated the two germline ends. Here the CDR3 reads CASSYFSRETQYF. The CDR3 DNA reads TGTGCCAGCAGTTACTTCTCTCGAGAGACCCAGTACTTC.

There are a few counts of this clone. The chain recombines TRBV28 with TRBJ2-7; possibly TRBD1 for D (5 bases). In germline, CDR1 is MDHEN, CDR2 SYDVKM. V was trimmed by 6 bases and J by 5 bases, leaving 14 bases between them. This CDR3 has 13 amino acids. CDR3: CASSRATGNEQYF. CDR3 nucleotide sequence: TGTGCCAGCAGCCGGGCCACAGGCAACGAGCAGTACTTC.

The V and J genes are TRBV5-4 and TRBJ1-1, with D possibly being TRBD1 (5 bases). The CDR3 spans 14 residues. The V end lost 4 bases, the J end lost 1 base, and 11 bases lay between the germline ends. Looked up from germline, CDR1 is SGHNT and CDR2 is YYREEE (reference sequence). CDR3 protein: CASSGTGGNTEAFF. The CDR3 bases are TGTGCCAGCAGCGGTACGGGGGGGAACACTGAAGCTTTCTTT.